This T cell receptor beta chain was retrieved from a study of T cell repertoires in cytomegalovirus infection. Study-wide background: Evidence of both CMV infection and a matching HLA type came from public TCR beta signatures.

General study findings and limits: Totalled public TCR beta family frequency picked out people who carried CMV plus the relevant HLA.

TCRdb redid the calling of the reads with MiXCR, one entry per CDR3 protein. The sample holds some 480,000 distinct CDR3 sequences, 30% to 40% seen once. Only a few counts were recorded for this clonotype. Antigen unknown. Looked up from germline, CDR1 is MNHEY and CDR2 is SVGEGT. The CDR3 spans 17 residues. The ends were cut back, 4 bases at V and 1 base at J, with 14 bases in the middle. The rearrangement links TRBV6-2 or TRBV6-3 to TRBJ2-6, with D perhaps being TRBD1 or TRBD2 (5 bases each). This sequence was found in a human donor in good health (CMV status not recorded). Some clones in this sample may be carry-over from other donors' samples. Sequences were derived from cultured PBMCs, sampled from culture after CMV antigen stimulation. The DNA for the CDR3 is TGTGCCAGCAGTTCCGGGGCGTACGGGTCTGGGGCCAACGTCCTGACTTTC. Translating gives CASSSGAYGSGANVLTF.